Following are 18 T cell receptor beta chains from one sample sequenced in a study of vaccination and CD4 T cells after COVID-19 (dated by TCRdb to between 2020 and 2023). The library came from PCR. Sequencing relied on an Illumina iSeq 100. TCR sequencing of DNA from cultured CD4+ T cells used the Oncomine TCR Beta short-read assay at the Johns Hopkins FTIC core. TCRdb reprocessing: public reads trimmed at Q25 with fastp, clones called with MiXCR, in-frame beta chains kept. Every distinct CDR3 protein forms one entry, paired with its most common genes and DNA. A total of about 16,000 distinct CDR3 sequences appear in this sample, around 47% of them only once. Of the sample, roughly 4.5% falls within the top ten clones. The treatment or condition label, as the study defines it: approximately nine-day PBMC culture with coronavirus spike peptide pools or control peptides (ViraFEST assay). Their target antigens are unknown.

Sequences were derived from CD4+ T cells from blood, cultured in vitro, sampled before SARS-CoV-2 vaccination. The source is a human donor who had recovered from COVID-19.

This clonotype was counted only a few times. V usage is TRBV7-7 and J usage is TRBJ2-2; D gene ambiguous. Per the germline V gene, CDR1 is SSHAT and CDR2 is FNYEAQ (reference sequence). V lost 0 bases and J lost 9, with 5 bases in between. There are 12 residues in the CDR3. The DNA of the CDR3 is TGTGCCAGCAGCTTAGCGGGCCGGGAGCTGTTTTTT. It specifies CASSLAGRELFF.

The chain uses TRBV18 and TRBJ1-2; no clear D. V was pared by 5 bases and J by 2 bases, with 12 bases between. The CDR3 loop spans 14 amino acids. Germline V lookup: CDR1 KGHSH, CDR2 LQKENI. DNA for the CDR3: TGTGCCAGCTCATCAAATCCCGGGAACTATGGCTACACCTTC. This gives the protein CASSSNPGNYGYTF.

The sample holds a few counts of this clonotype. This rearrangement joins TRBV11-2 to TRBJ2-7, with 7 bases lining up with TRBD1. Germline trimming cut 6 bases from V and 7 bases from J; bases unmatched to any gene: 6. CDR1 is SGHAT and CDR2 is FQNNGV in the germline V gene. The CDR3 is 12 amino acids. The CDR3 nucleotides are TGTGCCAGCAGACCGACAGGGTCGGAGCAGTACTTC. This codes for CASRPTGSEQYF.

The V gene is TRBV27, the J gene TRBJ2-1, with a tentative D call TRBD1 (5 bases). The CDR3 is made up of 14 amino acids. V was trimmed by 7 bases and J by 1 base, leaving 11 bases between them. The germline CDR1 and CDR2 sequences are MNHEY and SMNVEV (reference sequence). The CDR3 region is CASTHTGSYNEQFF. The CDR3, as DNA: TGTGCCAGCACACATACAGGTTCCTACAATGAGCAGTTCTTC.

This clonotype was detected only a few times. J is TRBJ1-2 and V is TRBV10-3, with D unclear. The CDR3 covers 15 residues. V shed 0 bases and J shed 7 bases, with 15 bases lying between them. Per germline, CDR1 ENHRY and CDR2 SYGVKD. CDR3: CAISESSGGVVGYTF. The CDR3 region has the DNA TGTGCCATCAGTGAGTCCTCAGGCGGCGTGGTTGGCTACACCTTC.

This CDR3 reads CASSELPGNTIYF. CDR3 nucleotide sequence: TGTGCCAGCAGTGAACTACCCGGAAACACCATATATTTT. The V gene is TRBV25-1, the J gene TRBJ1-3; no clear D. Per the germline V gene, CDR1 is MGHDK and CDR2 is SYGVNS. The V end lost 2 bases, the J end lost 4 bases, and 6 bases lay between the germline ends. This CDR3 has 13 amino acids.

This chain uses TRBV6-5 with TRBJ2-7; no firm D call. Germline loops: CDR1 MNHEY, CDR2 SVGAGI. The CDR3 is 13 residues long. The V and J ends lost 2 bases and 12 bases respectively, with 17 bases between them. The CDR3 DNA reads TGTGCCAGCAGTTACGGAATCGGCCGGGTGTCGTACTTC. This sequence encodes CASSYGIGRVSYF.

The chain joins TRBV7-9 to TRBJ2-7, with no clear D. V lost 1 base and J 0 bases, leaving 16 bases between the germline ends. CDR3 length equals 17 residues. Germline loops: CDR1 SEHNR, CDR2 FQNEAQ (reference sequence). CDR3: CASSLVGGTDLSYEQYF. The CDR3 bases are TGTGCCAGCAGCTTAGTCGGTGGAACAGACCTCTCCTACGAGCAGTACTTC. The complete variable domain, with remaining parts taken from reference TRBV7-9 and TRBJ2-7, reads DTGVSQNPRHKITKRGQNVTFRCDPISEHNRLYWYRQTLGQGPEFLTYFQNEAQLEKSRLLSDRFSAERPKGSFSTLEIQRTEQGDSAMYLCASSLVGGTDLSYEQYFGPGTRLTVT.

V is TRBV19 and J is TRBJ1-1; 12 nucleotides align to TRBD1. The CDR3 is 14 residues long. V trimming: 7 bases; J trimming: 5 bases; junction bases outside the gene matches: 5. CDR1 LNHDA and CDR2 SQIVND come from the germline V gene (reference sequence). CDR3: CASTRDRGQTEAFF. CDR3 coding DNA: TGTGCCAGTACCAGGGACAGGGGGCAAACTGAAGCTTTCTTT.

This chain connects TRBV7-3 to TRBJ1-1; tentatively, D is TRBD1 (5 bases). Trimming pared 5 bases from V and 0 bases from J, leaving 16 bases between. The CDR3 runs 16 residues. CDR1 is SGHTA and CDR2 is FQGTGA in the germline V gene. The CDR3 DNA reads TGTGCCAGCAGCCTGACGGGGGGTGACATGAACACTGAAGCTTTCTTT. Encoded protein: CASSLTGGDMNTEAFF.

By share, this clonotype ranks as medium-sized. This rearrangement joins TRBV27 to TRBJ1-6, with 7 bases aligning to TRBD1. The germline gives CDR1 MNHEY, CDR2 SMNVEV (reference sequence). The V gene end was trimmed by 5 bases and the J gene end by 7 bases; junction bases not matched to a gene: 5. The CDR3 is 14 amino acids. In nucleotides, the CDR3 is TGTGCCAGCAGTCCGACAGGGCGGAATTCACCCCTCCACTTT. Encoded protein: CASSPTGRNSPLHF.

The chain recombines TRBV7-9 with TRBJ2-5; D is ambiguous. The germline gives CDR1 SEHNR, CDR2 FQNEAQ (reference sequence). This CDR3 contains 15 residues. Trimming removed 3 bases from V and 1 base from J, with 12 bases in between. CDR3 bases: TGTGCCAGCAGCTTTACACCGACACTCCAAGAGACCCAGTACTTC. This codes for CASSFTPTLQETQYF. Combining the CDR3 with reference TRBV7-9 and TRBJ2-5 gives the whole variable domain DTGVSQNPRHKITKRGQNVTFRCDPISEHNRLYWYRQTLGQGPEFLTYFQNEAQLEKSRLLSDRFSAERPKGSFSTLEIQRTEQGDSAMYLCASSFTPTLQETQYFGPGTRLLVL.

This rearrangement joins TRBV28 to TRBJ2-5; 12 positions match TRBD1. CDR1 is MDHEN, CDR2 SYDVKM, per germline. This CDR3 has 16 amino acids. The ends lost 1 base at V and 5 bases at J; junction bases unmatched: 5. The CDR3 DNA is TGTGCCAGCAGTTTATACGGGACAGGGGGCCGGGAGACCCAGTACTTC. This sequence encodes CASSLYGTGGRETQYF. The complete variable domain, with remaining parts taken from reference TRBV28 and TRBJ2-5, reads DVKVTQSSRYLVKRTGEKVFLECVQDMDHENMFWYRQDPGLGLRLIYFSYDVKMKEKGDIPEGYSVSREKKERFSLILESASTNQTSMYLCASSLYGTGGRETQYFGPGTRLLVL.

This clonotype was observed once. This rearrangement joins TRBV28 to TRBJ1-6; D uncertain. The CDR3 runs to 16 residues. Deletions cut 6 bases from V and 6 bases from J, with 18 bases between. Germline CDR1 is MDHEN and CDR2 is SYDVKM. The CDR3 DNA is TGTGCCAGCAGCCGTCGAGTCGCCGGCACTAATTCACCCCTCCACTTT. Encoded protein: CASSRRVAGTNSPLHF.

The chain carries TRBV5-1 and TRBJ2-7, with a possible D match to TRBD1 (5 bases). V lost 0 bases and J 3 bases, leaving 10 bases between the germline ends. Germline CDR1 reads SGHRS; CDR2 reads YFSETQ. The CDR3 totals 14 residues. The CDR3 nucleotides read TGCGCCAGCAGCTTGGGACAGACATACTACGAGCAGTACTTC. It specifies CASSLGQTYYEQYF.

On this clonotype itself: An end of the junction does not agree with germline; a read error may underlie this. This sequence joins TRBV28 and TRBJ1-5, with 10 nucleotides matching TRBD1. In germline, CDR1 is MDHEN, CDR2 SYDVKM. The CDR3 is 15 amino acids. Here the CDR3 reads CASRPGQGIGQAQHF. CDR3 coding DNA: TGTGCCAGCAGGCCGGGACAGGGGATAGGTCAGGCCCAGCATTTT.

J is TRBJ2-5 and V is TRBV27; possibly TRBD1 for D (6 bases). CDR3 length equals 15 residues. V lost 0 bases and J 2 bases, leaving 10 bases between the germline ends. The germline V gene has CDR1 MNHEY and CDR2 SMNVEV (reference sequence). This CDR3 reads CASSLSGQSQETQYF. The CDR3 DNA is TGTGCCAGCAGTTTATCCGGACAGAGTCAAGAGACCCAGTACTTC.

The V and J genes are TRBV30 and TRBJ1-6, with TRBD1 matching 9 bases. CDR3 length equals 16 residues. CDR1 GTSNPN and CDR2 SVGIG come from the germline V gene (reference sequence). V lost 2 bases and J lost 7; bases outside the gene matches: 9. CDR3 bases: TGTGCCTGGAGTTTTTCCGTGGGACAGGGAAATTCACCCCTCCACTTT. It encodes CAWSFSVGQGNSPLHF. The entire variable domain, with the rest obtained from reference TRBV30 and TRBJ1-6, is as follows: SQTIHQWPATLVQPVGSPLSLECTVEGTSNPNLYWYRQAAGRGLQLLFYSVGIGQISSEVPQNLSASRPQDRQFILSSKKLLLSDSGFYLCAWSFSVGQGNSPLHFGNGTRLTVT.